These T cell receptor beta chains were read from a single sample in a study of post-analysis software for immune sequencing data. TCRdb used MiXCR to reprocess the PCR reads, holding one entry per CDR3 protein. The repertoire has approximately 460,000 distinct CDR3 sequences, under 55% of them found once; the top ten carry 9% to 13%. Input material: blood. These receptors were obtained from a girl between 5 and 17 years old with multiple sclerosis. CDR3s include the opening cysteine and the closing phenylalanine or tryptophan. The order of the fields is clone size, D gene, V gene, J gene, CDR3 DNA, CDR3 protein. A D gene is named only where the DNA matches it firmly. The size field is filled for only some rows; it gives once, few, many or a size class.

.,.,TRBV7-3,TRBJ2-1,TGTGCCAGCAGCGAAGGGGGGACAGAGATGAATGAGCAGTTCTTC,CASSEGGTEMNEQFF
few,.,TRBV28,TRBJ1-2,TGTGCCAGCAGCCCTGACAGCTACTATGGCTACACCTTC,CASSPDSYYGYTF
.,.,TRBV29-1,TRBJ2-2,TGCAGCGTATGGACCACAGGGAGCACCGGGGAGCTGTTTTTT,CSVWTTGSTGELFF
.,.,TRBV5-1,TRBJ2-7,TGCGCCAGCAGCTTAGGGGTCGACTCCTACGAGCAGTACTTC,CASSLGVDSYEQYF
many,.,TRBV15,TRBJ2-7,TGTGCCACCAGCGGGACCCCTAACTTGATCGTCTTGGAGCAGTACTTC,CATSGTPNLIVLEQYF
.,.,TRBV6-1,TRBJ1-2,TGTGCCAGCAGTGAAGCGGGAGCTTTCGTGCTCGGCTACACCTTC,CASSEAGAFVLGYTF
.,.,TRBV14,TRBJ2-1,TGTGTCAGCAGCCAAGTCCCCCCGGGATGGATCTACAATGAGCAGTTCTTC,CVSSQVPPGWIYNEQFF
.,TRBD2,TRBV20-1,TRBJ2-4,TGCAGTGCTAGAGACCCTGCGGGAGCGGGAGGGCAGTACTTC,CSARDPAGAGGQYF
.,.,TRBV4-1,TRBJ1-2,TGCGCCAGCAGCCAAGTTCCAGTTGGGGCCTATGGCTACACCTTC,CASSQVPVGAYGYTF
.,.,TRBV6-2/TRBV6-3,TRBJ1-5,TGTGCCAGCACCCTAGCCAGGGGTAATCAGCCCCAGCATTTT,CASTLARGNQPQHF
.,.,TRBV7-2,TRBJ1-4,TGTGCCAGCAGCCAAGTGGGCTCAACTAATGAAAAACTGTTTTTT,CASSQVGSTNEKLFF
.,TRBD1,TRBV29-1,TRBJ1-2,TGTAGCGCCCCAGACAGGGGGCCACTTGGCCACACCTTC,CSAPDRGPLGHTF
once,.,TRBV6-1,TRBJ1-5,TGTGCCAGCAGCGCCACGTTCCGGGGGGCTAGGCAGCCCCAGCATTTT,CASSATFRGARQPQHF
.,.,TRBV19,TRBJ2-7,TGTGCCAGTAGCCTGCGACAGGACTCCTACGAGCAGTACTTC,CASSLRQDSYEQYF